Listed below are T cell receptor beta chains from one sample, sequenced in a study of OX40 agonist ivuxolimab in advanced cancers. Assay used: immunoSEQ multiplex PCR; TCRdb lists only in-frame clones, some missing. The sample has fewer than 20,000 clones; about three quarters are singletons. This sample comprised CD4+ or CD8+ T cells sorted from blood, obtained in a trial of the OX40 agonist ivuxolimab. The receptors shown here come from an adult with an advanced solid tumor such as melanoma, head and neck, liver or kidney cancer. Each CDR3 is given with its conserved first and last residue.

TRBV6-5	TRBJ1-2	CASSRQGAPGYGYTF
TRBV5-1	TRBJ2-3	CASSPEAGFTDTQYF
TRBV19	TRBJ1-2	CASSIQGQILIGYTF
TRBV7-9	TRBJ1-3	CASSLLPVPGGNTIYF
TRBV27	TRBJ1-5	CASSYSQNQPQHF
TRBV27	TRBJ2-3	CASSVRTDSTDTQYF
TRBV27	TRBJ2-2	CASSLSRDIANTGELFF
TRBV14	TRBJ2-5	CASSQDGSGLQETQYF
TRBV7-3	TRBJ2-7	CASSLGGGFSYEQYF
TRBV27	TRBJ2-3	CASSLLREAGTDTQYF
TRBV5-6	TRBJ2-5	CASSFLETQYF
TRBV18	TRBJ2-2	CASSPPFGESKIGELFF
TRBV7-9	TRBJ2-7	CASSLWYGDSYEQYF
TRBV7-8	TRBJ1-4	CASSLGTGHEKLFF
TRBV5-1	TRBJ2-7	CASSPGGTGNYEQYF
TRBV28	TRBJ2-3	CASSLLRWTGDTDTQYF
TRBV7-2	TRBJ2-2	CASSLGSGELFF
TRBV4-2	TRBJ2-1	CASSPWGLAGGNEQFF
TRBV27	TRBJ2-7	CASSVQGISYEQYF
TRBV7-6	TRBJ2-7	CASSDYLAGRGFYEQYF
TRBV19	TRBJ2-2	CASSITDFGATGELFF
TRBV7-6	TRBJ1-6	CASSPTPSSYNSPLHF
TRBV7-6	TRBJ2-7	CASSPTPTYYEQYF
TRBV28	TRBJ1-2	CASSYRGDGYTF
TRBV5-4	TRBJ2-7	CASSWTGREYEQYF
TRBV7-6	TRBJ2-1	CASSLSGSNEQFF
TRBV11-2	TRBJ1-1	CASSPTVDGRTEAFF
TRBV6-5	TRBJ2-3	CASSPNRNTQYF
TRBV11-2	TRBJ2-6	CASSYTVSGANVLTF
TRBV4-3	TRBJ1-1	CASSQNRGWTEAFF
TRBV4-1	TRBJ2-7	CASSPSTGSSSYEQYF
TRBV19	TRBJ2-3	CASSMTGRTDTQYF
TRBV27	TRBJ1-5	CASSLGTGVSHPQHF
TRBV28	TRBJ2-2	CATRPGGNTGELFF
TRBV2	TRBJ1-2	CASSDPGQHYGYTF
TRBV10-1	TRBJ2-7	CASSPGQGSSYEQYF
TRBV19	TRBJ2-7	CASSTSSGSYEQYF
TRBV6-1	TRBJ2-7	CASSAYLAGGYEQYF
TRBV14	TRBJ2-3	CASSQGPLADTQYF
TRBV20-1	TRBJ2-7	CSALLASEQYF
TRBV7-9	TRBJ2-1	CASSLRRGPDNEQFF
TRBV6-1	TRBJ1-3	CASSEEQAISGNTIYF
TRBV11-2	TRBJ2-7	CASSRGGNSREQYF
TRBV28	TRBJ2-3	CASSLPSSGRFTDTQYF
TRBV10-2	TRBJ2-2	CASSERIARTGELFF
TRBV6-5	TRBJ2-1	CASSYGQGGGNEQFF
TRBV7-9	TRBJ1-5	CASSLFPGSGNQPQHF
TRBV4-3	TRBJ2-7	CASSQERGYEQYF
TRBV19	TRBJ2-5	CASSTVPQETQYF
TRBV10-1	TRBJ2-7	CASSVDYEQYF
TRBV11-2	TRBJ2-2	CASSLRTTGGSATGELFF
TRBV4-3	TRBJ2-7	CASSQDWSGAYEQYF
TRBV7-3	TRBJ2-1	CASSLQGLGSIEQFF
TRBV27	TRBJ2-5	CASSRLGSRQETQYF
TRBV5-1	TRBJ2-3	CASSLSGGSTDTQYF
TRBV21-1	TRBJ2-7	CASSKSYEQYF
TRBV5-3	TRBJ2-5	CASSLERDGLGTQYF
TRBV7-9	TRBJ2-3	CASSLAPGSDTQYF
TRBV29-1	TRBJ2-7	CSVSTDSYEQYF